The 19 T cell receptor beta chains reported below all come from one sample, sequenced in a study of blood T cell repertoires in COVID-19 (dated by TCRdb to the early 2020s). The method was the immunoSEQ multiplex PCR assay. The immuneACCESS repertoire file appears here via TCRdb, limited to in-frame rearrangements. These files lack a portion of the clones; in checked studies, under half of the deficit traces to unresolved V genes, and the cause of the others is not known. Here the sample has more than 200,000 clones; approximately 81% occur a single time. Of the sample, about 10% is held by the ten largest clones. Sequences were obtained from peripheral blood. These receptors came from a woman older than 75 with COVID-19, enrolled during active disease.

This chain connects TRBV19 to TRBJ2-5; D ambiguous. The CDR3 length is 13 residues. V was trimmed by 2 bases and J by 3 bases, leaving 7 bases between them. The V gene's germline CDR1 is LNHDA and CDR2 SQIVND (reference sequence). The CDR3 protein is CASSIQVKETQYF. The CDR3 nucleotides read TGTGCCAGTAGTATACAGGTTAAAGAGACCCAGTACTTC.

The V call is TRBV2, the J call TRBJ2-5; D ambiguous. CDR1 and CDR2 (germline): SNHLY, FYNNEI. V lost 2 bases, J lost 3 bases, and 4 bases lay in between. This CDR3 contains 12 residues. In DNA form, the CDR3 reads TGTGCCAGCAGTGAACAGAAAGAGACCCAGTACTTC. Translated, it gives CASSEQKETQYF. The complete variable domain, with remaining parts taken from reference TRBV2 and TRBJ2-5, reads EPEVTQTPSHQVTQMGQEVILRCVPISNHLYFYWYRQILGQKVEFLVSFYNNEISEKSEIFDDQFSVERPDGSNFTLKIRSTKLEDSAMYFCASSEQKETQYFGPGTRLLVL.

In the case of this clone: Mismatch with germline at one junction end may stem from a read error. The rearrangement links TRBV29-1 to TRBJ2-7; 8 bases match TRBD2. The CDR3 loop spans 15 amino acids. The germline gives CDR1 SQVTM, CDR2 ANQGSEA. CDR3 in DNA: TGCAGCGTTCAAGAGTGGCGGGGGGCCTTCTACGAGCAGTACTTC. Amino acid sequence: CSVQEWRGAFYEQYF.

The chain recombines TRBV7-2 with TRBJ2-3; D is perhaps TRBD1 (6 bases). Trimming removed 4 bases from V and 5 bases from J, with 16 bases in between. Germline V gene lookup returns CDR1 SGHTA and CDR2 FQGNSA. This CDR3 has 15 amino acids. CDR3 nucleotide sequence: TGTGCCAGCAGCTCCGATGGGGGCCGGGGAGATACGCAGTATTTT. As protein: CASSSDGGRGDTQYF.

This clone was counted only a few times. CDR3 sequence reads: CASSGRMNTEAFF. CDR3 bases: TGTGCCAGCAGCGGTCGAATGAACACTGAAGCTTTCTTT. The gene calls are TRBV27 and TRBJ1-1; D is undetermined. The V and J ends lost 6 bases and 0 bases respectively, with 8 bases between them. This CDR3 comprises 13 residues. Germline V CDR1 and CDR2: MNHEY, SMNVEV (reference sequence).

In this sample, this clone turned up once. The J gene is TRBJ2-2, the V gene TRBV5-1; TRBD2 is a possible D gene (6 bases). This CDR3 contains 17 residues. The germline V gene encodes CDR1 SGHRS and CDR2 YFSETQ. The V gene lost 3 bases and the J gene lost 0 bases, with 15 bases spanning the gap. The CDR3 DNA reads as TGCGCCAGCAGCTCCTCAGTGATAGCGGCGAACACCGGGGAGCTGTTTTTT. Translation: CASSSSVIAANTGELFF.

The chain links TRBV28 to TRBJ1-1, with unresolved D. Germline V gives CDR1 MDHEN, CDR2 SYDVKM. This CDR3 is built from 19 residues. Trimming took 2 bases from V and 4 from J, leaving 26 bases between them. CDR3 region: CASSLPRKSWAELGTEAFF. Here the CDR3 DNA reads TGTGCCAGCAGTTTACCCCGGAAAAGCTGGGCCGAATTGGGCACTGAAGCTTTCTTT. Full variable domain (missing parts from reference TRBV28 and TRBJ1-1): DVKVTQSSRYLVKRTGEKVFLECVQDMDHENMFWYRQDPGLGLRLIYFSYDVKMKEKGDIPEGYSVSREKKERFSLILESASTNQTSMYLCASSLPRKSWAELGTEAFFGQGTRLTVV.

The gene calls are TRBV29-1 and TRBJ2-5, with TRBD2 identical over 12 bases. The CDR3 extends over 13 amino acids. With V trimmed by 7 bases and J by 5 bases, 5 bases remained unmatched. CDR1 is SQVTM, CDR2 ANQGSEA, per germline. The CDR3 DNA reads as TGCAGCGGGCTAACTAGCGGGGGGGAGACCCAGTACTTC. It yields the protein CSGLTSGGETQYF.

The CDR3 DNA is TGTGCCAGCAGCCCAGGACTAGCGGCTAGCACAGATACGCAGTATTTT. Protein product: CASSPGLAASTDTQYF. The chain combines TRBV7-9 with TRBJ2-3; the match to TRBD2 covers 10 bases. V shed 5 bases, J shed 0 bases, and the junction held 5 bases outside the gene matches. Germline-derived CDR1 and CDR2 are SEHNR and FQNEAQ (reference sequence). The length of the CDR3 is 16 residues.

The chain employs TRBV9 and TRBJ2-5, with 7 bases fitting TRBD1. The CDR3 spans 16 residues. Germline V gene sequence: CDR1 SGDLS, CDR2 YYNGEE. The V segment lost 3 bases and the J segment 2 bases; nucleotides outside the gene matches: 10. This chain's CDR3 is CASSESLRQGQETQYF. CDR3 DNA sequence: TGTGCCAGCAGCGAGTCCCTACGACAGGGACAAGAGACCCAGTACTTC.

In nucleotides, the CDR3 is TGTGCCAGTAGTAGAGGACACACAGATACGCAGTATTTT. Its translation is CASSRGHTDTQYF. The genes are TRBV19 and TRBJ2-3; perhaps TRBD1 as D (5 bases). The V end was cut by 4 bases, the J end by 2 bases, with 7 bases between. This CDR3 comprises 13 residues. Per germline, CDR1 LNHDA and CDR2 SQIVND (reference sequence).

CDR3 coding DNA: TGTGCCAGCAGCCAAGATACGGGGGACTTATCCTACAATGAGCAGTTCTTC. Its translation is CASSQDTGDLSYNEQFF. The chain couples TRBV3-1 (or the pseudogene TRBV3-2) to TRBJ2-1; TRBD2 might be the D (6 bases). CDR1 is LGHDT and CDR2 is YNNKEL in the germline V gene (reference sequence). The length of the CDR3 is 17 residues. Trimming pared 0 bases from V and 1 base from J, leaving 13 bases between.

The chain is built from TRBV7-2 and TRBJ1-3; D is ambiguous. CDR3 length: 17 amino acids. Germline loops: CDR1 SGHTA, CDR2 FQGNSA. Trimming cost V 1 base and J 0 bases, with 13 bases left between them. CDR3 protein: CASSLVARLSSGNTIYF. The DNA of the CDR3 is TGTGCCAGCAGCTTAGTGGCCAGGCTTAGCTCTGGAAACACCATATATTTT. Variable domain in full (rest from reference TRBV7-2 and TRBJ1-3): GAGVSQSPSNKVTEKGKDVELRCDPISGHTALYWYRQSLGQGLEFLIYFQGNSAPDKSGLPSDRFSAERTGGSVSTLTIQRTQQEDSAVYLCASSLVARLSSGNTIYFGEGSWLTVV.

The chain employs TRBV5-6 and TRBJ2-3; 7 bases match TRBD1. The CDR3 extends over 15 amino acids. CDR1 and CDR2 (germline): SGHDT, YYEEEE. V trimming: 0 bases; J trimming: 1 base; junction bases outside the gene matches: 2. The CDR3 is CASSLAGQGTDTQYF. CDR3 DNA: TGTGCCAGCAGCTTGGCAGGACAGGGCACAGATACGCAGTATTTT. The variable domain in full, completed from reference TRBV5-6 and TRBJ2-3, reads DAGVTQSPTHLIKTRGQQVTLRCSPKSGHDTVSWYQQALGQGPQFIFQYYEEEERQRGNFPDRFSGHQFPNYSSELNVNALLLGDSALYLCASSLAGQGTDTQYFGPGTRLTVL.

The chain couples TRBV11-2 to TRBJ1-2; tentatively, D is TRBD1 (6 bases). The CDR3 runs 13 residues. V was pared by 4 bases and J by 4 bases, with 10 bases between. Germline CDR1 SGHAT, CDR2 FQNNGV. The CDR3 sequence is CASSSGQLYGYTF. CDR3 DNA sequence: TGTGCCAGCAGCTCAGGACAGCTCTATGGCTACACCTTC.

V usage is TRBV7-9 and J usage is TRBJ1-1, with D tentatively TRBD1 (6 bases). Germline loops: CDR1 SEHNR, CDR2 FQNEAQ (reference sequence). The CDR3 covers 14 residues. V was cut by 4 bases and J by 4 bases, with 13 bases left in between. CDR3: CASSSMRGGTEAFF. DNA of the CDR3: TGTGCCAGCAGCTCCATGCGAGGGGGCACTGAAGCTTTCTTT.

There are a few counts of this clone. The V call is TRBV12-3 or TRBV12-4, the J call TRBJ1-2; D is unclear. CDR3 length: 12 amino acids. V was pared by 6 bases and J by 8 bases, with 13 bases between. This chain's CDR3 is CASSGERRGYTF. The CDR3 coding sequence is TGTGCCAGCAGCGGAGAACGTCGGGGCTACACCTTC.

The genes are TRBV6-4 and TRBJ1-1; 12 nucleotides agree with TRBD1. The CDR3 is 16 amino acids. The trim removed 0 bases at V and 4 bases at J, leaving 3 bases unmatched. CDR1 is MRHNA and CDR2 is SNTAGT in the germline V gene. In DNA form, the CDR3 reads TGTGCCAGCAGTGACTCGGGACAGGGGGCGAGCACTGAAGCTTTCTTT. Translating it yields CASSDSGQGASTEAFF.

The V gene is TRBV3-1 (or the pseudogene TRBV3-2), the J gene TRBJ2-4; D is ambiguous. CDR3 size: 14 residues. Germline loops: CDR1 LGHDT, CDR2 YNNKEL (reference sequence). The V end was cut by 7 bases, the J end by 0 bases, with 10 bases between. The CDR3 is CASTPSLAKNIQYF. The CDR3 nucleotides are TGTGCCAGCACCCCGAGCCTAGCCAAAAACATTCAGTACTTC.